Listed here are 17 T cell receptor beta chains from one sample, sequenced in a study of blood T cell repertoires in COVID-19 (dated by TCRdb to 2018 to 2021). Libraries came from the immunoSEQ multiplex PCR assay. TCRdb limited this immuneACCESS table to in-frame rearrangements with V and J called. A share of clones is missing; checked studies link under half to unresolved V genes, and the rest is unexplained. Across this sample there are some 270,000 clones, with approximately 88% seen only once. The biggest ten clones account for over 3% of the sample. Sequencing was done on a sample of PBMCs or T cells enriched from blood (not recorded which). These receptor sequences come from a woman between 40 and 55 years old who had been exposed to COVID-19.

This chain links TRBV11-2 with TRBJ2-7; TRBD1 matches 7 bases. V was clipped by 3 bases and J by 7 bases; unmatched bases: 9. Germline V gives CDR1 SGHAT, CDR2 FQNNGV. This CDR3 has 14 amino acids. DNA of the CDR3: TGTGCCAGCAGCTTTTTGACAGGGCTTGGTGAGCAGTACTTC. It specifies CASSFLTGLGEQYF.

This chain uses TRBV4-2 with TRBJ1-2, with D unresolved. The CDR3 length is 13 residues. The V gene lost 0 bases and the J gene lost 5 bases, with 7 bases spanning the gap. From germline, CDR1 is LGHNA and CDR2 YNFKEQ. As DNA, the CDR3 is TGTGCCAGCAGCCAAGAGGGCTTGTATGGCTACACCTTC. Its protein product is CASSQEGLYGYTF.

The J gene is TRBJ1-5, the V gene TRBV10-3; no firm D call. The CDR3 totals 13 residues. Per the germline V gene, CDR1 is ENHRY and CDR2 is SYGVKD. Trimming took 0 bases from V and 6 from J, leaving 6 bases between them. CDR3 nucleotides: TGTGCCATCAGTGAGTCTTACGGTCAGCCCCAGCATTTT. Its translation is CAISESYGQPQHF.

The rearrangement uses TRBV3-1 (or the pseudogene TRBV3-2) and TRBJ2-3; TRBD2 might be the D (6 bases). CDR1 LGHDT and CDR2 YNNKEL come from the germline V gene (reference sequence). The V gene lost 3 bases and the J gene lost 11 bases, with 9 bases spanning the gap. The CDR3 loop spans 11 amino acids. CDR3: CASSQGLGQYF. The CDR3 DNA reads as TGTGCCAGCAGCCAGGGACTCGGGCAGTATTTT.

This clone was seen ten or more times. This rearrangement joins TRBV4-1 to TRBJ2-2; 9 bases fit TRBD2. Trimming removed 6 bases from V and 0 bases from J; junction bases left unmatched: 11. The CDR3 is 18 amino acids. Germline V lookup: CDR1 MGHRA, CDR2 YSYEKL. The CDR3 region has the DNA TGCGCCAGCAGTACTCCAGCGGGGGGCCTCGCGAACACCGGGGAGCTGTTTTTT. This encodes CASSTPAGGLANTGELFF.

The chain joins TRBV5-1 to TRBJ1-4, with D possibly TRBD1 on 6 matching bases. In germline, CDR1 is SGHRS, CDR2 YFSETQ. The CDR3 loop spans 15 amino acids. Trimming pared 2 bases from V and 5 bases from J, leaving 13 bases between. CDR3 DNA sequence: TGCGCCAGCAGCTTTAATGGGGACAAGAATGAAAAACTGTTTTTT. This translates into CASSFNGDKNEKLFF.

The chain combines TRBV28 with TRBJ1-1, with D perhaps matching TRBD1 (5 bases). The germline V gene has CDR1 MDHEN and CDR2 SYDVKM. Between the trimmed V and J ends, which lost 5 bases and 1 base, there was a span of 14 bases. The CDR3 is made up of 15 amino acids. The DNA for the CDR3 is TGTGCCAGCAGTCCCACCAGGGTCACGAACACTGAAGCTTTCTTT. It encodes CASSPTRVTNTEAFF.

The chain combines TRBV9 with TRBJ1-1, with 9 bases aligning to TRBD1. Trimming took 0 bases from V and 5 from J; bases not matched to a gene: 8. The germline gives CDR1 SGDLS, CDR2 YYNGEE. The CDR3 extends over 16 amino acids. CDR3 sequence (DNA): TGTGCCAGCAGCGTAGAGACAGGGGGATTGTGGACTGAAGCTTTCTTT. Protein product: CASSVETGGLWTEAFF.

The rearrangement joins TRBV6-5 to TRBJ1-1; 11 positions match TRBD1. Germline CDR1 MNHEY, CDR2 SVGAGI. Germline trimming cut 7 bases from V and 4 bases from J; bases unmatched to any gene: 5. This CDR3 spans 14 amino acids. CDR3 sequence: CASIGTGGFTEAFF. The CDR3 DNA reads as TGTGCCAGCATTGGGACAGGGGGGTTCACTGAAGCTTTCTTT.

This clone has more than one count but fewer than ten. The chain uses TRBV28 and TRBJ2-3; D not resolved. This CDR3 has 10 amino acids. Germline CDR1 and CDR2: MDHEN and SYDVKM. Trimming removed 11 bases at V and 5 bases at J, with 8 bases between. The CDR3 reads CALVRDTQYF. The CDR3 bases are TGTGCCCTAGTTCGAGATACGCAGTATTTT.

V and J are TRBV19 and TRBJ2-6, with a weak D call TRBD1 (6 bases). There are 15 residues in the CDR3. Germline CDR1 and CDR2: LNHDA and SQIVND (reference sequence). With 8 bases removed from V and 0 bases from J, the gap between germline ends came to 11 bases. The CDR3 coding sequence is TGTGCCAGTCTTCGAGGGGGCTCTGGGGCCAACGTCCTGACTTTC. Translation gives CASLRGGSGANVLTF.

As for this clone: It is likely a read error, because the conserved phenylalanine at the end of the CDR3 is missing. The DNA is left out, because the CDR3 cannot be placed on it with certainty; the CDR3 is given as TCRdb lists it. Here the CDR3 reads CASSCPRDL. V and J are TRBV11-3 and TRBJ1-2. Germline V gene lookup returns CDR1 SGHNT and CDR2 YENEEA. With termini counted, the CDR3 has 9 amino acids.

The V call is TRBV7-2, the J call TRBJ2-7; 14 nucleotides line up with TRBD2. The V gene end was trimmed by 3 bases and the J gene end by 10 bases; junction bases not matched to a gene: 5. CDR1 and CDR2 (germline): SGHTA, FQGNSA. This CDR3 is 14 amino acids long. In DNA form, the CDR3 reads TGTGCCAGCAGCTTTCCGGGGACTAGCGGGGGACAGTACTTC. Translation gives CASSFPGTSGGQYF. Complete variable domain (other parts from reference TRBV7-2 and TRBJ2-7): GAGVSQSPSNKVTEKGKDVELRCDPISGHTALYWYRQSLGQGLEFLIYFQGNSAPDKSGLPSDRFSAERTGGSVSTLTIQRTQQEDSAVYLCASSFPGTSGGQYFGPGTRLTVT.

This chain links TRBV28 with TRBJ1-6; D unclear. This CDR3 contains 14 residues. CDR1 and CDR2 from the germline V gene are MDHEN and SYDVKM. V lost 6 bases and J lost 6, with 12 bases in between. CDR3 bases: TGTGCCAGCAGCCTCGCGGGGAGTAATTCACCCCTCCACTTT. Its protein is CASSLAGSNSPLHF.

The chain carries TRBV30 and TRBJ2-3, with TRBD2 matching over 9 bases. V trimming: 2 bases; J trimming: 4 bases; junction bases outside the gene matches: 16. Germline loops: CDR1 GTSNPN, CDR2 SVGIG (reference sequence). The CDR3 consists of 18 residues. CDR3: CAWSRTDSWTSVADTQYF. In DNA form, the CDR3 reads TGTGCCTGGAGTCGCACCGACTCCTGGACTAGCGTGGCAGATACGCAGTATTTT.

This clone has a handful of counts. This rearrangement joins TRBV10-3 to TRBJ2-7; weak D call: TRBD2 (5 bases). Germline loops: CDR1 ENHRY, CDR2 SYGVKD. V dropped 2 bases and J dropped 6 bases, with 20 bases sitting between them. The CDR3 has 16 amino acids. CDR3 in DNA: TGTGCCATCAGTGAGGGTGGAGGAATGGGTGGCGGCGAGCAGTACTTC. Amino acids: CAISEGGGMGGGEQYF.

This clone was recorded a few times. The rearrangement uses TRBV11-2 and TRBJ1-1; 8 bases line up with TRBD1. Germline CDR1 is SGHAT and CDR2 is FQNNGV. The CDR3 has 13 residues. Trimming cost V 3 bases and J 6 bases; bases outside gene matches: 3. Written as DNA, the CDR3 is TGTGCCAGCAGCTTGGACAGGGTTCCTGAAGCTTTCTTT. It translates to CASSLDRVPEAFF.